The clone carrying this TCR beta chain has ten or more counts. Its matching antigen is unknown. TCRdb reprocessed the 5' RACE reads via MiXCR and lists one record per CDR3 protein. The sample contains around 670,000 distinct CDR3 sequences, around 6% of which appear only once. The data derive from a study of identical twins. Per the germline V gene, CDR1 is SQVTM and CDR2 is ANQGSEA. The J segment lost 9 bases and the V segment lost 1 base, leaving 4 bases of the junction unmatched. CDR3 length: 13 amino acids. Study results and limitations: Weaker excess twin sharing was observed in beta out-of-frame sequences. Model-predicted out-of-frame TCR alpha sharing fell below observed values in monozygotic twins. The presence of invariant MAIT and iNKT cells could partly confound analyses of zero-insertion sequences.

This clonotype was sampled from a man aged 18 to 30 in good health. The rearrangement joins TRBV29-1 to TRBJ2-3; TRBD1 matches at 10 bases. The sample consisted of naive T cells sorted from blood. CDR3 nucleotide sequence: TGCAGCGTTGAAGCGCTGGACAGGGGGACGCAGTATTTT. Its protein is CSVEALDRGTQYF.